Presented here are 29 T cell receptor beta chains from one specimen sequenced in a study of cytotoxic CD8 clonotypes in ibrutinib-treated CLL. Libraries were prepared by immunoSEQ multiplex PCR; TCRdb keeps only in-frame clonotypes and omits some of them. Of more than 75,000 clones in the sample, roughly three quarters were seen once. The material sequenced was PBMCs, taken after 24 months of ibrutinib treatment. These receptors all come from a human donor with chronic lymphocytic leukemia.

The CDR3: CSAMTRRQFF. CDR3 nucleotides: TGCAGTGCCATGACCCGCAGGCAGTTCTTC. The chain links TRBV20-1 to TRBJ2-1; D not resolved. Germline V lookup: CDR1 DFQATT, CDR2 SNEGSKA (reference sequence). This CDR3 is 10 amino acids long. V was pared by 6 bases and J by 12 bases, with 12 bases between.

The chain has TRBV9 and TRBJ2-1; D possibly corresponds to TRBD1 (6 bases). Between the trimmed V and J ends, which lost 0 bases and 2 bases, there was a span of 15 bases. CDR3 length: 17 amino acids. Per the germline V gene, CDR1 is SGDLS and CDR2 is YYNGEE. Here the CDR3 reads CASSVAGVQITYNEQFF. The DNA of the CDR3 is TGTGCCAGCAGCGTAGCAGGGGTTCAAATCACCTACAATGAGCAGTTCTTC.

V is TRBV2 and J is TRBJ2-7; 10 positions agree with TRBD1. The germline gives CDR1 SNHLY, CDR2 FYNNEI. The CDR3 spans 14 residues. The V gene end was trimmed by 8 bases and the J gene end by 5 bases; junction bases not matched to a gene: 9. The DNA for the CDR3 is TGTGCCAGCCACACCCGGGACAGGGGCAACGAGCAGTACTTC. It codes for CASHTRDRGNEQYF.

The chain employs TRBV2 and TRBJ2-5; 10 nucleotides agree with TRBD2. The CDR3 is made up of 14 amino acids. V shed 8 bases, J shed 2 bases, and the junction held 5 bases outside the gene matches. Germline lookup yields CDR1 SNHLY and CDR2 FYNNEI. The CDR3 nucleotides are TGTGCCAGCTCCGGACTAGCGGAACAAGAGACCCAGTACTTC. Its protein is CASSGLAEQETQYF.

Here the CDR3 reads CASSLYPGSAKNIQYF. The CDR3 DNA follows: TGTGCCAGCAGCTTGTACCCCGGGTCGGCCAAAAACATTCAGTACTTC. The chain couples TRBV11-3 to TRBJ2-4; D is uncertain. Germline V lookup: CDR1 SGHNT, CDR2 YENEEA. The V gene lost 3 bases and the J gene lost 1 base, with 13 bases spanning the gap. The CDR3 extends over 16 amino acids.

The chain couples TRBV4-2 to TRBJ2-7; TRBD2 matches 8 bases. Trimming took 3 bases from V and 3 from J; bases not matched to a gene: 10. Per the germline V gene, CDR1 is LGHNA and CDR2 is YNFKEQ. This CDR3 comprises 16 residues. Here the CDR3 DNA reads TGTGCCAGCAGCCAGGAAGCGGGAGAGGGGATCTACGAGCAGTACTTC. Its protein product is CASSQEAGEGIYEQYF.

The chain carries TRBV5-1 and TRBJ1-4, with a tentative D call TRBD1 (5 bases). The CDR3 loop spans 15 amino acids. Trimming pared 4 bases from V and 5 bases from J, leaving 15 bases between. CDR1 and CDR2 (germline): SGHRS, YFSETQ. CDR3 coding DNA: TGCGCCAGCAGCCCTACAGGACCCCTCAATGAAAAACTGTTTTTT. This translates into CASSPTGPLNEKLFF.

Only one count was recorded for this clone. CDR3 bases: TGTGCCAGCAGCTTGAGACTAGTGAACACCGGGGAGCTGTTTTTT. Amino acid sequence: CASSLRLVNTGELFF. The V and J genes are TRBV5-8 and TRBJ2-2; maybe TRBD2 (6 bases). The length of the CDR3 is 15 residues. CDR1 is SGHTS and CDR2 is YDEGEE in the germline V gene. Trimming removed 1 base from V and 1 base from J, with 8 bases in between.

The chain couples TRBV4-1 to TRBJ2-3; possible D gene TRBD2, 5 bases. Germline assignment: CDR1 MGHRA and CDR2 YSYEKL. The CDR3 spans 14 residues. V was trimmed by 1 base and J by 0 bases, leaving 5 bases between them. In nucleotides, the CDR3 is TGCGCCAGCAGCCAAGGCGGGAGCACAGATACGCAGTATTTT. Translation gives CASSQGGSTDTQYF.

The CDR3 sequence is CASSMRWNGELFF. The CDR3 DNA follows: TGTGCCAGTAGTATGAGATGGAACGGGGAGCTGTTTTTT. The V and J genes are TRBV19 and TRBJ2-2; D is unclear. V gave up 3 bases and J gave up 7 bases, with 9 bases separating them. The CDR3 is made up of 13 amino acids. Germline V gene lookup returns CDR1 LNHDA and CDR2 SQIVND (reference sequence).

The DNA of the CDR3 is TGTGCCAGAAGCGCGATCGGGGGCGATCATTCACCCCTCCACTTT. Translating it yields CARSAIGGDHSPLHF. The chain is built from TRBV5-3 and TRBJ1-6; the D gene is possibly TRBD1 (6 bases). TRBV5-3 is an open reading frame whose function is uncertain. The CDR3 sequence is 15 residues long. V lost 4 bases and J lost 8, with 16 bases in between.

This chain links TRBV5-4 with TRBJ2-7; tentatively, D is TRBD1 or TRBD2 (7 bases each). V shed 3 bases and J shed 6 bases, with 13 bases lying between them. The CDR3 loop spans 13 amino acids. Germline V gives CDR1 SGHNT, CDR2 YYREEE (reference sequence). CDR3 sequence: CASSSRGRGEQYF. Here the CDR3 DNA reads TGTGCCAGCAGCTCCAGGGGGAGGGGCGAGCAGTACTTC.

The V and J genes are TRBV9 and TRBJ2-1; 7 nucleotides match TRBD2. CDR1 is SGDLS and CDR2 is YYNGEE in the germline V gene. The CDR3 length is 15 residues. J was trimmed by 8 bases and V by 0 bases; bases with no gene match: 8. CDR3 nucleotide sequence: TGTGCCAGCAGCGTAGACGACGGGGGGTTCGATGAGCAGTTCTTC. Translating gives CASSVDDGGFDEQFF.

This clone came up a few times. V gene TRBV7-2 combines with J gene TRBJ1-5; 10 nucleotides align to TRBD1. Germline V CDR1 and CDR2: SGHTA, FQGNSA. CDR3 length equals 16 residues. The ends lost 3 bases at V and 3 bases at J; junction bases unmatched: 5. The CDR3 is CASSLTGGVSNQPQHF. CDR3 nucleotides: TGTGCCAGCAGCTTGACAGGGGGCGTTTCCAATCAGCCCCAGCATTTT. Looking up the rest from reference TRBV7-2 and TRBJ1-5 gives the full variable domain: GAGVSQSPSNKVTEKGKDVELRCDPISGHTALYWYRQSLGQGLEFLIYFQGNSAPDKSGLPSDRFSAERTGGSVSTLTIQRTQQEDSAVYLCASSLTGGVSNQPQHFGDGTRLSIL.

This clone was counted once. CDR3 sequence: CASSLRNAGEMGELFF. The DNA for the CDR3 is TGTGCCAGCAGCCTTAGGAACGCGGGAGAGATGGGGGAGCTGTTTTTT. This chain links TRBV7-9 with TRBJ2-2; the match to TRBD2 covers 7 bases. In germline, CDR1 is SEHNR, CDR2 FQNEAQ (reference sequence). Losses at the gene ends were 5 bases for V and 8 bases for J; bases not matched to a gene: 14. There are 16 residues in the CDR3. Together with reference TRBV7-9 and TRBJ2-2, the CDR3 gives the full variable domain: DTGVSQNPRHKITKRGQNVTFRCDPISEHNRLYWYRQTLGQGPEFLTYFQNEAQLEKSRLLSDRFSAERPKGSFSTLEIQRTEQGDSAMYLCASSLRNAGEMGELFFGEGSRLTVL.

The V gene is TRBV6-5, the J gene TRBJ2-2; 7 nucleotides line up with TRBD1. The junction had 10 bases not matched to a gene; V was cut back by 7 bases and J by 5 bases. Looked up from germline, CDR1 is MNHEY and CDR2 is SVGAGI. The CDR3 extends over 15 amino acids. The CDR3 coding sequence is TGTGCCAGCAACCTGAGACAGGGCAGTACCGGGGAGCTGTTTTTT. Translation gives CASNLRQGSTGELFF.

This clone was detected only a few times. The chain employs TRBV30 and TRBJ2-7, with D uncertain. Between the trimmed V and J ends, which lost 5 bases and 2 bases, there was a span of 10 bases. The CDR3 loop spans 12 amino acids. Germline CDR1 reads GTSNPN; CDR2 reads SVGIG (reference sequence). CDR3 nucleotides: TGTGCCTGGGGCCATGGACCCTACGAGCAGTACTTC. This sequence encodes CAWGHGPYEQYF. The full variable domain, in which reference TRBV30 and TRBJ2-7 provide the parts outside the CDR3, is SQTIHQWPATLVQPVGSPLSLECTVEGTSNPNLYWYRQAAGRGLQLLFYSVGIGQISSEVPQNLSASRPQDRQFILSSKKLLLSDSGFYLCAWGHGPYEQYFGPGTRLTVT.

The V call is TRBV7-9, the J call TRBJ2-1; D possibly corresponds to TRBD1 (6 bases). The CDR3 sequence is 12 residues long. V lost 5 bases and J 7 bases, leaving 9 bases between the germline ends. CDR1 is SEHNR, CDR2 FQNEAQ, per germline (reference sequence). CDR3 sequence (DNA): TGTGCCAGCAGCCACAGGGCTAATGAGCAGTTCTTC. Amino acids: CASSHRANEQFF.

The chain couples TRBV18 to TRBJ1-2, with TRBD1 identical over 8 bases. CDR3 length: 14 amino acids. The V segment lost 3 bases and the J segment 8 bases; nucleotides outside the gene matches: 8. The germline V gene encodes CDR1 KGHSH and CDR2 LQKENI. Here the CDR3 DNA reads TGTGCCAGCTCACCGGGACAGGAGAATGTCGGCTACACCTTC. Translated, it gives CASSPGQENVGYTF.

The chain employs TRBV4-2 and TRBJ1-4; D not resolved. The CDR3 spans 15 residues. Germline V gene data show CDR1 as LGHNA and CDR2 as YNFKEQ. Trimming removed 0 bases from V and 3 bases from J, with 8 bases in between. The CDR3 DNA follows: TGTGCCAGCAGCCAAGAGTTGACATCTAATGAAAAACTGTTTTTT. Its protein product is CASSQELTSNEKLFF.

The genes are TRBV4-1 and TRBJ2-5; 10 bases agree with TRBD2. Trimming removed 3 bases from V and 2 bases from J; junction bases left unmatched: 0. This CDR3 is 14 amino acids long. Germline assignment: CDR1 MGHRA and CDR2 YSYEKL. Here the CDR3 DNA reads TGCGCCAGCAGCCATAGCGGGAGGCAAGAGACCCAGTACTTC. It encodes CASSHSGRQETQYF.

This clone was seen only a few times. The CDR3 sequence: CATNLERGETQYF. As DNA, the CDR3 is TGTGCCACCAACCTCGAGAGGGGAGAGACCCAGTACTTC. The J gene is TRBJ2-5, the V gene TRBV2; D tentatively reads TRBD1 or TRBD2 (5 bases each). The germline CDR1 and CDR2 sequences are SNHLY and FYNNEI. V was clipped by 10 bases and J by 4 bases, with 16 bases between them. The CDR3 has 13 amino acids.

The chain has TRBV10-3 and TRBJ2-7; possibly TRBD1 for D (6 bases). The CDR3 is 15 residues long. V was pared by 2 bases and J by 4 bases, with 15 bases between. Germline loops: CDR1 ENHRY, CDR2 SYGVKD. As DNA, the CDR3 is TGTGCCATCAGTGAGAGCTGGGGGCGTAGTTACGAGCAGTACTTC. The encoded protein is CAISESWGRSYEQYF.

The chain has TRBV29-1 and TRBJ2-2, with 9 bases lining up with TRBD1. Germline CDR1 is SQVTM and CDR2 is ANQGSEA. J was trimmed by 4 bases and V by 4 bases; bases with no gene match: 13. CDR3 length: 17 residues. The CDR3 is CSVARLTGTGLTGELFF. DNA for the CDR3: TGCAGCGTTGCCCGCCTCACCGGGACAGGGCTCACCGGGGAGCTGTTTTTT.

This clone was counted only a few times. The chain employs TRBV18 and TRBJ1-6; D possibly corresponds to TRBD1 (6 bases). V gave up 6 bases and J gave up 10 bases, with 13 bases separating them. CDR3 length equals 13 residues. CDR1 is KGHSH, CDR2 LQKENI, per germline. CDR3 nucleotides: TGTGCCAGCTCGGAGGACAGAAAATCACCCCTCCACTTT. This sequence encodes CASSEDRKSPLHF.

This clone appeared once. The chain carries TRBV27 and TRBJ2-5; D perhaps matches TRBD2 (5 bases). TRBJ2-7 explains the end of the DNA better; the J call may be wrong. The CDR3 totals 15 residues. From germline, CDR1 is MNHEY and CDR2 SMNVEV (reference sequence). The CDR3 nucleotides read TGTGCCAGCAGCCTTAGCGCGGGCGGTTACTACGAGCAGTACTTC. Its translation: CASSLSAGGYYEQYF.

The genes are TRBV5-1 and TRBJ1-1, with TRBD1 as a possible D gene (6 bases). The CDR3 has 14 residues. Deletions cut 1 base from V and 1 base from J, with 8 bases between. Germline CDR1 and CDR2: SGHRS and YFSETQ. For the CDR3, the DNA is TGCGCCAGCAGCTTGTCAGGGGCGAACACTGAAGCTTTCTTT. As protein: CASSLSGANTEAFF.

This rearrangement joins TRBV7-9 to TRBJ2-7; D is possibly TRBD1 (5 bases). The germline V gene encodes CDR1 SEHNR and CDR2 FQNEAQ (reference sequence). This CDR3 has 14 residues. V lost 2 bases, J lost 3 bases, and 11 bases lay in between. In DNA form, the CDR3 reads TGTGCCAGCAGCTTAACCTACAGGAACTACGAGCAGTACTTC. As protein: CASSLTYRNYEQYF.

The chain is built from TRBV27 and TRBJ2-7; D is possibly TRBD2 (5 bases). The V end lost 2 bases, the J end lost 3 bases, and 8 bases lay between the germline ends. Germline CDR1 reads MNHEY; CDR2 reads SMNVEV (reference sequence). The CDR3 length is 13 residues. The CDR3 coding sequence is TGTGCCAGCAGTTTACTCCGGGGCTACGAGCAGTACTTC. Protein sequence: CASSLLRGYEQYF.